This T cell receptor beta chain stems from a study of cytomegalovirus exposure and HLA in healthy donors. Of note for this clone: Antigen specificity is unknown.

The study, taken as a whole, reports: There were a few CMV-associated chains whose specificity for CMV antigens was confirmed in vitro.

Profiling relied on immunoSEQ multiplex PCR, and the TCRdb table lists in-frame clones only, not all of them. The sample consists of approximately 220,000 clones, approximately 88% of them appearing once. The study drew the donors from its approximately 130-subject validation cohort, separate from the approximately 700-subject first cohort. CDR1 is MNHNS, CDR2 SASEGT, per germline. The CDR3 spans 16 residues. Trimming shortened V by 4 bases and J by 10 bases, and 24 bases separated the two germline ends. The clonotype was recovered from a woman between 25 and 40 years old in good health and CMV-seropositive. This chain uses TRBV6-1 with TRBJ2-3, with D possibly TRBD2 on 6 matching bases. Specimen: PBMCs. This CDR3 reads CASSVEVAELGSAQYF. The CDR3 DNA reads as TGTGCCAGCAGTGTCGAAGTAGCGGAACTTGGGTCTGCGCAGTATTTT.